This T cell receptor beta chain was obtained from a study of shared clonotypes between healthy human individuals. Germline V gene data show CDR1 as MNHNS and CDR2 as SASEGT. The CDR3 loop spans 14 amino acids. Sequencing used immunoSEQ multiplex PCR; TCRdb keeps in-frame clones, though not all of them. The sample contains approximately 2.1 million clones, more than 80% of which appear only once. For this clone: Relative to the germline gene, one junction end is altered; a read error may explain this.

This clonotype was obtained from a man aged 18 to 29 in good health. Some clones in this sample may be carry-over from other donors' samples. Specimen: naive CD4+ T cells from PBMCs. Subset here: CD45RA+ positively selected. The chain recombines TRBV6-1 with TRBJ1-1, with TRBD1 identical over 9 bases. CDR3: CASNHRGRRASPSF. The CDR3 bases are TGTGCCAGCAACCACAGGGGGCGGAGGGCCTCCCCCTCCTTT.